Below are 32 T cell receptor beta chains sequenced from a single sample in a study of blood T cells in healthy people across ages. The use of a sample-barcoded 5' primer and a J-beta primer mix characterized a second PCR of roughly 6 to 11 cycles. Each CDR3 protein is one row after TCRdb ran MiXCR on the 5' RACE reads. The data show about 940,000 distinct CDR3 sequences, roughly 52% seen once. The sequencing input was blood. The receptors originated from a man aged 25-45 years in good health.

V gene TRBV20-1 combines with J gene TRBJ2-5, with TRBD1 matching over 10 bases. TRBJ2-7 matches the DNA end more closely, so the J call is doubtful. The V gene's germline CDR1 is DFQATT and CDR2 SNEGSKA (reference sequence). The CDR3 totals 14 residues. The CDR3 protein is CSARVPGQGPEQYF. The CDR3 DNA reads as TGCAGTGCTAGAGTTCCGGGACAGGGGCCCGAGCAGTACTTC.

As DNA, the CDR3 is TGCAGTGCTAGAGAGGGACAGGGAACGGCAGATACGCAGTATTTT. Translated: CSAREGQGTADTQYF. The chain links TRBV20-1 to TRBJ2-3, with TRBD1 matching over 9 bases. J gave up 4 bases and V 0 bases, and 5 bases lay outside the gene matches. The CDR3 has 15 amino acids. Germline CDR1 and CDR2: DFQATT and SNEGSKA (reference sequence).

The chain links TRBV2 to TRBJ2-7; TRBD2 is a possible D gene (6 bases). CDR1 and CDR2 (germline): SNHLY, FYNNEI. V was trimmed by 7 bases and J by 5 bases, leaving 18 bases between them. The CDR3 spans 14 residues. The CDR3 nucleotides read TGTGCCAGCAACCTCAGCGGGCCTCTGGACGAGCAGTACTTC. Protein sequence: CASNLSGPLDEQYF. Together with reference TRBV2 and TRBJ2-7, the CDR3 gives the full variable domain: EPEVTQTPSHQVTQMGQEVILRCVPISNHLYFYWYRQILGQKVEFLVSFYNNEISEKSEIFDDQFSVERPDGSNFTLKIRSTKLEDSAMYFCASNLSGPLDEQYFGPGTRLTVT.

The table lists this clonotype with a few counts. The chain is built from TRBV6-2 or TRBV6-3 and TRBJ2-7; no clear D gene. V shed 4 bases and J shed 0 bases, with 7 bases lying between them. Germline CDR1 and CDR2: MNHEY and SVGEGT. This CDR3 is built from 13 residues. CDR3 bases: TGTGCCAGCAGTTCCCCGAACTCCTACGAGCAGTACTTC. Amino acids: CASSSPNSYEQYF.

The V call is TRBV15, the J call TRBJ2-1, with D unclear. The CDR3 length is 13 residues. The ends were cut back, 5 bases at V and 8 bases at J, with 13 bases in the middle. CDR1 and CDR2 (germline): LNHNV, YYDKDF (reference sequence). DNA of the CDR3: TGTGCCACCAGCCACCCTGGATCCGATGAGCAGTTCTTC. Its protein product is CATSHPGSDEQFF.

The chain employs TRBV4-1 and TRBJ2-7; a weak D match, TRBD1 (6 bases). The CDR3 runs 15 residues. Trimming took off 1 base at V and 2 bases at J, with 12 bases between the two ends. Germline CDR1 MGHRA, CDR2 YSYEKL. The CDR3 nucleotides read TGCGCCAGCAGCCAAGGACAGGCGACGACCTACGAGCAGTACTTC. This translates into CASSQGQATTYEQYF.

This sequence joins TRBV6-2 or TRBV6-3 and TRBJ2-2; TRBD2 might be the D (5 bases). The CDR3 sequence is 15 residues long. Trimming stripped 6 bases from V and 3 bases from J, with 14 bases between. Germline V gene sequence: CDR1 MNHEY, CDR2 SVGEGT. The CDR3 is CASSPLEDHTGELFF. The CDR3 DNA reads as TGTGCCAGCAGCCCTTTGGAGGATCACACCGGGGAGCTGTTTTTT.

This sequence joins TRBV3-1 and TRBJ2-3; 10 bases map to TRBD2. Germline V gene sequence: CDR1 LGHDT, CDR2 YNNKEL (reference sequence). Trimming at V came to 3 bases and at J to 2 bases, leaving 5 bases not matched to a gene. This CDR3 spans 16 amino acids. CDR3: CASSQVAGGNTDTQYF. Written as DNA, the CDR3 is TGTGCCAGCAGCCAGGTAGCGGGGGGCAACACAGATACGCAGTATTTT.

This chain connects TRBV4-3 to TRBJ1-6, with 9 positions matching TRBD1. With 4 bases clipped from V and 0 bases from J, the junction kept 13 bases outside the gene matches. This CDR3 is 20 amino acids long. CDR1 and CDR2 from the germline V gene are LGHNA and YSLEER. This CDR3 reads CASSLGLFGQGYSYNSPLHF. As DNA, the CDR3 is TGCGCCAGCAGCCTTGGGCTATTCGGACAGGGGTACTCCTATAATTCACCCCTCCACTTT.

This clonotype has a handful of counts. The chain employs TRBV21-1 and TRBJ2-7; TRBD2, the table's D call, lacks a check against the DNA. TRBV21-1 is shown as a pseudogene. The CDR3 has 15 amino acids. CDR3 in amino acids: CASGLSGGPPYEQYF. CDR3 DNA sequence: TGTGCCAGCGGACTTAGCGGGGGGCCTCCCTACGAGCAGTACTTC.

This rearrangement joins TRBV27 to TRBJ2-1; D remains unclear. This CDR3 is built from 17 residues. V lost 5 bases and J lost 0, with 17 bases in between. Germline lookup yields CDR1 MNHEY and CDR2 SMNVEV (reference sequence). CDR3 residues: CASSAPNWGSSYNEQFF. The CDR3 DNA sequence: TGTGCCAGCAGTGCGCCGAATTGGGGAAGCTCCTACAATGAGCAGTTCTTC.

This clonotype was counted between two and nine times. This rearrangement joins TRBV6-5 to TRBJ2-7; D is uncertain. Looked up from germline, CDR1 is MNHEY and CDR2 is SVGAGI. This CDR3 has 14 amino acids. The germline V and J ends were trimmed by 0 bases and 5 bases, with 11 bases remaining between them. CDR3 bases: TGTGCCAGCAGTTACTCACTCAGTGCCCACGAGCAGTACTTC. Protein sequence: CASSYSLSAHEQYF.

V gene TRBV6-5 combines with J gene TRBJ1-6; no definite D call. This CDR3 spans 13 amino acids. Germline-derived CDR1 and CDR2 are MNHEY and SVGAGI. Trimming stripped 0 bases from V and 14 bases from J, with 11 bases between. The CDR3 bases are TGTGCCAGCAGTTACTCGAGGGCCGACACCCTCCACTTT. Protein product: CASSYSRADTLHF.

The chain recombines TRBV2 with TRBJ2-7; TRBD1 agrees at 7 bases. CDR3 length: 13 residues. V lost 7 bases to trimming and J lost 3 bases; unmatched junction nucleotides: 6. CDR1 and CDR2 (germline): SNHLY, FYNNEI. This chain's CDR3 is CASKRDSYYEQYF. The CDR3 nucleotides read TGTGCCAGCAAACGGGACAGCTACTACGAGCAGTACTTC.

The sample holds a few counts of this clonotype. The chain is built from TRBV29-1 and TRBJ2-2; D assignment may be TRBD1 or TRBD2 (5 bases each). The CDR3 is made up of 13 amino acids. The V end was cut by 6 bases, the J end by 4 bases, with 12 bases between. CDR1 is SQVTM, CDR2 ANQGSEA, per germline. CDR3 amino acids: CSVEGSLTGELFF. CDR3 nucleotide sequence: TGCAGCGTCGAGGGGTCTCTCACCGGGGAGCTGTTTTTT.

In this sample, this clonotype turned up a few times. The chain combines TRBV28 with TRBJ2-3, with TRBD1 matching 10 bases. Germline trimming cut 2 bases from V and 3 bases from J; bases unmatched to any gene: 5. The length of the CDR3 is 16 residues. Per germline, CDR1 MDHEN and CDR2 SYDVKM. CDR3 DNA sequence: TGTGCCAGCAGTTTAAGGGGACAGGGGTCGACAGATACGCAGTATTTT. Translation: CASSLRGQGSTDTQYF.

The chain couples TRBV2 to TRBJ2-3; D is perhaps TRBD2 (6 bases). Trimming removed 8 bases from V and 2 bases from J, with 11 bases in between. Germline V gene sequence: CDR1 SNHLY, CDR2 FYNNEI. CDR3 length equals 13 residues. Here the CDR3 reads CASGTFNTDTQYF. The CDR3 bases are TGTGCCAGCGGGACTTTTAACACAGATACGCAGTATTTT.

In its sample, this clonotype was seen a few times. The V gene is TRBV7-6, the J gene TRBJ2-7, with 10 bases identical to TRBD2. Unmatched junction bases numbered 12, after V lost 4 bases and J lost 6 bases. Germline CDR1 and CDR2: SGHVS and FNYEAQ. This CDR3 region has 16 residues. CDR3 sequence (DNA): TGTGCCAGCAGCTCTCCTCTCAGCGGGGGGGCGCGCGAGCAGTACTTC. Its translation: CASSSPLSGGAREQYF.

With respect to this clonotype: At one end the junction does not follow the germline gene, possibly because of a read error. CDR3 coding DNA: TGTGCCGGCAGTCCTCTAGTCCGGGGGGATTACAATGAGCAGTTCTTC. It is translated as CAGSPLVRGDYNEQFF. The V and J genes are TRBV11-2 and TRBJ2-1; 7 nucleotides agree with TRBD2. The germline V gene has CDR1 SGHAT and CDR2 FQNNGV. The CDR3 spans 16 residues.

This chain joins TRBV13 and TRBJ2-2; D is tentatively TRBD1 or TRBD2 (5 bases each). Trimming took 2 bases from V and 4 from J, leaving 11 bases between them. This CDR3 is 15 amino acids long. Germline V gene sequence: CDR1 PRHDT, CDR2 FYEKMQ (reference sequence). CDR3 in DNA: TGTGCCAGCAGCTTAAACCGGGGCAGCACCGGGGAGCTGTTTTTT. Its translation is CASSLNRGSTGELFF.

The V and J genes are TRBV7-3 and TRBJ2-4; D gene unclear. The J call may be faulty, since TRBJ2-7 better matches the DNA end. This CDR3 spans 14 amino acids. CDR1 is SGHTA and CDR2 is FQGTGA in the germline V gene. The CDR3 reads CASSLTEISYEQYF. CDR3 coding DNA: TGTGCCAGCAGCTTAACAGAGATCTCCTACGAGCAGTACTTC.

The CDR3 loop reads CAISERVREKLFF. The DNA for the CDR3 is TGTGCCATCAGTGAGAGGGTTCGGGAAAAACTGTTTTTT. The chain uses TRBV10-3 and TRBJ1-4; no reliable D call. The germline CDR1 and CDR2 sequences are ENHRY and SYGVKD. The V and J ends lost 2 bases and 8 bases respectively, with 9 bases between them. The CDR3 is 13 residues long.

This chain links TRBV6-1 with TRBJ2-1, with 12 bases lining up with TRBD2. There are 16 residues in the CDR3. Germline V lookup: CDR1 MNHNS, CDR2 SASEGT. With V trimmed by 8 bases and J by 4 bases, 9 bases remained unmatched. The DNA of the CDR3 is TGTGCCAGCGGAGCCGGGACTAGCGGGCTGTACAATGAGCAGTTCTTC. It specifies CASGAGTSGLYNEQFF.

This clonotype was seen at least ten times. This CDR3 reads CASSRAAGGNEQFF. CDR3 bases: TGTGCCAGCAGCCGTGCTGCGGGGGGCAATGAGCAGTTCTTC. The gene calls are TRBV7-2 and TRBJ2-1; TRBD2 agrees at 8 bases. J was trimmed by 6 bases and V by 5 bases; bases with no gene match: 6. This CDR3 comprises 14 residues. The germline V gene encodes CDR1 SGHTA and CDR2 FQGNSA.

There are a few counts of this clonotype. J is TRBJ2-1 and V is TRBV20-1; D unclear. The CDR3 runs 12 residues. The germline CDR1 and CDR2 sequences are DFQATT and SNEGSKA (reference sequence). The V end was cut by 6 bases, the J end by 7 bases, with 13 bases between. The CDR3 here is CSASARRNEQFF. In DNA form, the CDR3 reads TGCAGTGCCAGCGCGCGCCGTAATGAGCAGTTCTTC.

This clonotype was counted ten times or more. This sequence joins TRBV7-3 and TRBJ2-3; a weak D match, TRBD1 (6 bases). Trimming took off 5 bases at V and 2 bases at J, with 14 bases between the two ends. Germline V gives CDR1 SGHTA, CDR2 FQGTGA. This CDR3 region has 15 residues. CDR3 nucleotide sequence: TGTGCCAGCAGCGCACAGGGAATTTTCACAGATACGCAGTATTTT. Amino acids: CASSAQGIFTDTQYF.

The genes are TRBV20-1 and TRBJ1-3; no definite D call. The CDR3 loop spans 13 amino acids. V lost 3 bases to trimming and J lost 2 bases, with 8 bases between them. Germline V lookup: CDR1 DFQATT, CDR2 SNEGSKA (reference sequence). The CDR3 DNA is TGCAGTGCTAGTGCCGGGACTGGAAACACCATATATTTT. This sequence encodes CSASAGTGNTIYF.

The rearrangement joins TRBV18 to TRBJ2-3; D tentatively reads TRBD1 or TRBD2 (6 bases each). Between the trimmed V and J ends, which lost 6 bases and 0 bases, there was a span of 19 bases. Germline-derived CDR1 and CDR2 are KGHSH and LQKENI. The CDR3 is made up of 17 amino acids. The CDR3 reads CASSPRRGATSTDTQYF. CDR3 nucleotides: TGTGCCAGCTCCCCCAGGAGGGGGGCCACTAGCACAGATACGCAGTATTTT.

The rearrangement uses TRBV7-2 and TRBJ1-2, with 7 bases aligning to TRBD1. The germline gives CDR1 SGHTA, CDR2 FQGNSA. There are 12 residues in the CDR3. V lost 5 bases, J lost 6 bases, and 3 bases stayed unmatched. DNA for the CDR3: TGTGCCAGCAGCACCGGGACAGATGGCTACACCTTC. Its protein product is CASSTGTDGYTF.

V usage is TRBV9 and J usage is TRBJ2-1; perhaps D is TRBD1 or TRBD2 (5 bases each). Germline V gene sequence: CDR1 SGDLS, CDR2 YYNGEE. Trimming took off 0 bases at V and 4 bases at J, with 14 bases between the two ends. The CDR3 has 16 amino acids. CDR3 region: CASSVGAGTIYNEQFF. The CDR3, as DNA: TGTGCCAGCAGCGTAGGGGCAGGGACCATTTACAATGAGCAGTTCTTC.

In nucleotides, the CDR3 is TGTGCCAGCAATCCGGTGGGGGGGGTCATGTTTTTT. This sequence encodes CASNPVGGVMFF. The V gene is TRBV7-9, the J gene TRBJ1-4; the D gene is possibly TRBD1 (5 bases). The CDR3 is 12 residues long. Germline loops: CDR1 SEHNR, CDR2 FQNEAQ (reference sequence). V was clipped by 7 bases and J by 15 bases, with 18 bases between them. Together with reference TRBV7-9 and TRBJ1-4, the CDR3 gives the full variable domain: DTGVSQNPRHKITKRGQNVTFRCDPISEHNRLYWYRQTLGQGPEFLTYFQNEAQLEKSRLLSDRFSAERPKGSFSTLEIQRTEQGDSAMYLCASNPVGGVMFFGSGTQLSVL.

This sequence joins TRBV29-1 and TRBJ2-5, with D uncertain. Deletions cut 3 bases from V and 7 bases from J, with 18 bases between. CDR3 size: 14 residues. Germline V gene lookup returns CDR1 SQVTM and CDR2 ANQGSEA. This CDR3 reads CSVDGLSYVGTQYF. Written as DNA, the CDR3 is TGCAGCGTTGATGGGCTTTCTTATGTTGGGACCCAGTACTTC.